This T cell receptor (beta chain) was documented in a study of chemoradiotherapy in HPV16-positive cancers. Study-wide context: Two HPV16-positive patients' cells yielded candidate HPV-specific clones and common motifs.

Details on this clone: Its antigen is currently unknown.

The method was immunoSEQ multiplex PCR; TCRdb's version includes in-frame clones alone and lacks a portion of them. The data contain about 10,000 clones, approximately 79% of them singletons. Study-wide results and caveats: In HPV16-positive patients, HPV-responsive T-cell expansion tracked better recurrence-free survival. During treatment, candidate HPV-specific clones and E7-related motifs expanded in tumor. HPV-specific T cells were functionally defined from only a couple of HPV16-positive patients.

The sequence derives from a human donor with HPV-associated anogenital cancer. The specimen was taken from a patient who underwent chemoradiotherapy.

The CDR3 reads CASSLGPGPYNEQFF. As DNA, the CDR3 is TGTGCCAGCAGCTTAGGTCCCGGCCCCTACAATGAGCAGTTCTTC. The chain is built from TRBV7-2 and TRBJ2-1, with no clear D. Trimming pared 1 base from V and 2 bases from J, leaving 9 bases between. Germline V gives CDR1 SGHTA, CDR2 FQGNSA. This CDR3 has 15 residues.